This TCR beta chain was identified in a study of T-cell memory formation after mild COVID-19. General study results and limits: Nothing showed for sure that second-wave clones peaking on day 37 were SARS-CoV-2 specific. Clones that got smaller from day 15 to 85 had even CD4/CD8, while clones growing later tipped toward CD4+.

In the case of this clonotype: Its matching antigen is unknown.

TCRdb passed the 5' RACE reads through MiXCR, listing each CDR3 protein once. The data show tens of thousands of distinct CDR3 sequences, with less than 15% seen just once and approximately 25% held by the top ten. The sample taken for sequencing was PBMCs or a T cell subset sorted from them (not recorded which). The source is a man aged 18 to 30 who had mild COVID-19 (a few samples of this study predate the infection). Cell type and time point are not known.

The CDR3 bases are TGTGCCAGCAGCACACGGACTAGCGGGGTTGAGACCCAGTACTTC. Translation: CASSTRTSGVETQYF. V gene TRBV7-9 combines with J gene TRBJ2-5, with 12 positions matching TRBD2. In germline, CDR1 is SEHNR, CDR2 FQNEAQ (reference sequence). There are 15 residues in the CDR3. The junction had 6 bases not matched to a gene; V was cut back by 5 bases and J by 5 bases.